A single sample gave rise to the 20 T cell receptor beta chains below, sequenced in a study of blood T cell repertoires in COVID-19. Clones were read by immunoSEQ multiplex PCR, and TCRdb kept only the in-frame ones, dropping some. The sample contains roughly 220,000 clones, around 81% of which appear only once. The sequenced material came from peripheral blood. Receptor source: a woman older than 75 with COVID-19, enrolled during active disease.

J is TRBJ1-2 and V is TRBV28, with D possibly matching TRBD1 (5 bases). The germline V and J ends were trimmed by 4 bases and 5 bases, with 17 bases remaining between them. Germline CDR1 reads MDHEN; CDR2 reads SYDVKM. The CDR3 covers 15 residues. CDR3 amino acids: CASSYGARGGYGYTF. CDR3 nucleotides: TGTGCCAGCAGTTACGGGGCGAGGGGAGGGTATGGCTACACCTTC.

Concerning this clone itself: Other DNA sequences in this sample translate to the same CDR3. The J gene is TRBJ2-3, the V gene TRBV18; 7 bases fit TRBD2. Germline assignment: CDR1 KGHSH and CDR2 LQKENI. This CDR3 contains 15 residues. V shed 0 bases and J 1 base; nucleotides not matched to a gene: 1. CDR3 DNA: TGTGCCAGCTCACCACCGAGCGGGGGCACAGATACGCAGTATTTT. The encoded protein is CASSPPSGGTDTQYF.

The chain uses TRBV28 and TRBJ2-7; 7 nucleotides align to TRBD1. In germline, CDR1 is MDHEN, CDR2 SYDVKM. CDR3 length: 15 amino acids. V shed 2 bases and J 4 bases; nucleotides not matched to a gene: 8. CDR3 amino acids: CASSLPEQGRYEQYF. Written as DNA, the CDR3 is TGTGCCAGCAGTTTACCCGAACAGGGGAGATACGAGCAGTACTTC.

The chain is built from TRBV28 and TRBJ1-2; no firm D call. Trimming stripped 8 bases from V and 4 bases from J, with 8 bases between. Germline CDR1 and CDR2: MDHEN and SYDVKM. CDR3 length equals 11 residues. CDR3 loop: CASEGTYGYTF. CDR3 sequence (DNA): TGTGCCAGCGAGGGAACCTATGGCTACACCTTC.

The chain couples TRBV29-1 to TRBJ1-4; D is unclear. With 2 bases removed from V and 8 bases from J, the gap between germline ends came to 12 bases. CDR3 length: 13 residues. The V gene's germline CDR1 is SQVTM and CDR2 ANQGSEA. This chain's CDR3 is CSVEKPGLEKLFF. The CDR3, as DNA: TGCAGCGTTGAAAAGCCAGGCCTCGAAAAACTGTTTTTT.

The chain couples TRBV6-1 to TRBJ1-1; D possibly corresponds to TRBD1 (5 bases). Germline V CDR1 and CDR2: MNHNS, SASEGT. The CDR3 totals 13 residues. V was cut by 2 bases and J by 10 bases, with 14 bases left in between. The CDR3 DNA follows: TGTGCCAGCAGTGAAAGGGCAGTGGGGCCAGCTTTCTTT. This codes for CASSERAVGPAFF.

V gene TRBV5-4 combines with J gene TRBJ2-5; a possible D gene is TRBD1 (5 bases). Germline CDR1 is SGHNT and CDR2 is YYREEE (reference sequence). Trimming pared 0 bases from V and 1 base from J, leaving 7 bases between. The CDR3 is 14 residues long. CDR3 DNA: TGTGCCAGCAGCTTGGGACAGATCCAAGAGACCCAGTACTTC. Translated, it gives CASSLGQIQETQYF.

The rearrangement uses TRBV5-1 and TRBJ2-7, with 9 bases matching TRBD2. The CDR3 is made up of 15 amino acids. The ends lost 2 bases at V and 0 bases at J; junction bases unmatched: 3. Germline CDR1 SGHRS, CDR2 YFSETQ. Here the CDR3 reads CASSFIAGVSYEQYF. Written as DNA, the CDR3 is TGCGCCAGCAGCTTTATAGCGGGAGTCTCCTACGAGCAGTACTTC.

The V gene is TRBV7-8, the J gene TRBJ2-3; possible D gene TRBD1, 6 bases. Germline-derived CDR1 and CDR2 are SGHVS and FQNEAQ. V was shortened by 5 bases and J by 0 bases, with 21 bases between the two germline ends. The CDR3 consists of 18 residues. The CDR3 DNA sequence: TGTGCCAGCAGCCAATCTCCAGGGGCCCCTTCTAGCACAGATACGCAGTATTTT. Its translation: CASSQSPGAPSSTDTQYF.

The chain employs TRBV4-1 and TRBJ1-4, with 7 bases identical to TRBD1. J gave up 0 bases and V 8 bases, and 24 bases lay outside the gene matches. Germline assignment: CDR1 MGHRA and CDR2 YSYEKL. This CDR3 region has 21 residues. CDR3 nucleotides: TGCGCCAGCGCAGGGGAAGGGGGACAGAAGGTCCTTAGGTCAACTAATGAAAAACTGTTTTTT. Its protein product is CASAGEGGQKVLRSTNEKLFF.

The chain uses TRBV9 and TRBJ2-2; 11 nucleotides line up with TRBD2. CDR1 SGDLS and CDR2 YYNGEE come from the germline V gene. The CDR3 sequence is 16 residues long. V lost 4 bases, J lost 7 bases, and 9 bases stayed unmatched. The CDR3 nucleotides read TGTGCCAGCAGCCCAATAGCGGGAGGGCCCATCGGGGAGCTGTTTTTT. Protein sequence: CASSPIAGGPIGELFF.

The CDR3 loop reads CAWNLGRGTEAFF. CDR3 sequence (DNA): TGTGCCTGGAATTTGGGCAGGGGCACTGAAGCTTTCTTT. The chain links TRBV30 to TRBJ1-1, with D possibly matching TRBD1 (6 bases). Germline CDR1 is GTSNPN and CDR2 is SVGIG (reference sequence). Trimming cost V 4 bases and J 4 bases, with 13 bases left between them. This CDR3 comprises 13 residues.

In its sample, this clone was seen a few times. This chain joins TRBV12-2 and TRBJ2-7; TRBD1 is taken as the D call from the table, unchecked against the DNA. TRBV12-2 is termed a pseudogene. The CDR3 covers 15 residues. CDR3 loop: CASRFRQGSSYEQYF. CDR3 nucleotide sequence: TGTGCAAGTCGCTTCCGGCAGGGAAGCTCCTACGAGCAGTACTTC.

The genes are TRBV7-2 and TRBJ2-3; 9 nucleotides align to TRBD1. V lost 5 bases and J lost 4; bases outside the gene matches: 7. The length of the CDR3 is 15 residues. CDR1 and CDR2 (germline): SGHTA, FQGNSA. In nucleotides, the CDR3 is TGTGCCAGCAGCCCCGGACAGGGGACGGCAGATACGCAGTATTTT. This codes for CASSPGQGTADTQYF.

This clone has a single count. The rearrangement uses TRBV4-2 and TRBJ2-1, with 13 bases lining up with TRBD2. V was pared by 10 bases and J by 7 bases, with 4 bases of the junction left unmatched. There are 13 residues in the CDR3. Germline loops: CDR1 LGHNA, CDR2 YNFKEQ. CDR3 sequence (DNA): TGTGCCACCAAACTAGCGGGAGGGAATGAGCAGTTCTTC. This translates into CATKLAGGNEQFF.

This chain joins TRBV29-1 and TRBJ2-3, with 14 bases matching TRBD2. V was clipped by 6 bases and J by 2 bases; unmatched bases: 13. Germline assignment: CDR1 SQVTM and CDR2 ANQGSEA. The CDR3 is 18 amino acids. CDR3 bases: TGCAGCGTCCCGACTAGCGGGGGGGCTCCTTCCTACACAGATACGCAGTATTTT. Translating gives CSVPTSGGAPSYTDTQYF.

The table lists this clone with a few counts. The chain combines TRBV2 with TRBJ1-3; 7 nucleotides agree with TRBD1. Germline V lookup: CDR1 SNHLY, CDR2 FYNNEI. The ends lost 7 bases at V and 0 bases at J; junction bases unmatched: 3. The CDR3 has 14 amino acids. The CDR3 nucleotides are TGTGCCAGCAATGACAGGGACTCTGGAAACACCATATATTTT. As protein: CASNDRDSGNTIYF.

CDR3 coding DNA: TGTGCCAGTAGTATCGGAGGACTAGCGGGAGTCCGCGAGCAGTACTTC. Translation gives CASSIGGLAGVREQYF. The chain is built from TRBV19 and TRBJ2-7, with TRBD2 identical over 13 bases. Germline V gene lookup returns CDR1 LNHDA and CDR2 SQIVND (reference sequence). The J segment lost 6 bases and the V segment lost 3 bases, leaving 8 bases of the junction unmatched. The length of the CDR3 is 16 residues.

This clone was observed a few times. CDR3 DNA: TGTGCCAGCAGTCCCGCCTCCGGTCACAGGGGATCAAACACTGAAGCTTTCTTT. As protein: CASSPASGHRGSNTEAFF. The chain links TRBV7-9 to TRBJ1-1; 7 bases align to TRBD1. V shed 6 bases, J shed 2 bases, and the junction held 18 bases outside the gene matches. CDR1 is SEHNR and CDR2 is FQNEAQ in the germline V gene (reference sequence). This CDR3 contains 18 residues.

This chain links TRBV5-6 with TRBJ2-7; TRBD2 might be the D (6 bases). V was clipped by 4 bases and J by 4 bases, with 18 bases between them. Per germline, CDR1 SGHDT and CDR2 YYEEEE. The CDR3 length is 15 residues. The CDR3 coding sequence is TGTGCCAGCAGCCCCGGAGGGCAGGTTTCTTACGAGCAGTACTTC. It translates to CASSPGGQVSYEQYF.